This T cell receptor (beta chain) was sequenced during a study of T cell responses to AZD1222 COVID-19 vaccine. Here immunoSEQ multiplex PCR was the method, and the copy in TCRdb shows in-frame clones only, minus some. Of fewer than 120,000 clones in the sample, roughly four fifths were seen once. The receptor's source is an adult in good health. Sequencing used peripheral blood, obtained on day 0 of AZD1222 vaccination.

The chain's CDR3 is CASSYGQGNTIYF. The CDR3 DNA reads as TGTGCCAGCAGTTACGGACAGGGAAACACCATATATTTT. The V gene is TRBV12-3 or TRBV12-4, the J gene TRBJ1-3, with D possibly matching TRBD1 (6 bases). V lost 4 bases to trimming and J lost 4 bases, with 8 bases between them. This CDR3 contains 13 residues.